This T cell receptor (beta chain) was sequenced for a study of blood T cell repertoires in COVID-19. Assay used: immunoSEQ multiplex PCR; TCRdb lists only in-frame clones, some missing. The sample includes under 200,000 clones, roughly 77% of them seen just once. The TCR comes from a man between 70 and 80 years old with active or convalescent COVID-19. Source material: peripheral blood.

The CDR3 DNA is TGCGCCAGCAGCTTGGGGGCCAACTCTGGAAACACCATATATTTT. Its protein is CASSLGANSGNTIYF. The chain carries TRBV5-1 and TRBJ1-3; D ambiguous. The length of the CDR3 is 15 residues. Between the trimmed V and J ends, which lost 0 bases and 0 bases, there was a span of 7 bases. Per germline, CDR1 SGHRS and CDR2 YFSETQ. Complete variable domain (other parts from reference TRBV5-1 and TRBJ1-3): KAGVTQTPRYLIKTRGQQVTLSCSPISGHRSVSWYQQTPGQGLQFLFEYFSETQRNKGNFPGRFSGRQFSNSRSEMNVSTLELGDSALYLCASSLGANSGNTIYFGEGSWLTVV.